This paragraph reports one TCR beta chain. Its antigen remains unknown. The sample has other DNA sequences that encode this CDR3 too. The sample is drawn from a study of shared clonotypes between healthy human individuals. Study observations and caveats: The genetic and exposure-history diversity represented was limited by few donors.

Produced via immunoSEQ multiplex PCR; TCRdb's table is partial and in-frame only. The table lists about 1.5 million clones, 98% of them singletons, with roughly 0.42% in the top ten. The length of the CDR3 is 14 residues. CDR1 is MNHEY and CDR2 is SVGAGI in the germline V gene. The ends lost 6 bases at V and 4 bases at J; junction bases unmatched: 8. Input material: naive CD4+ T cells sorted from blood. Indicated subset: CD45RA+ positively selected. The TCR was taken from a man aged 30 to 39 in good health. This chain joins TRBV6-5 and TRBJ2-7, with 8 nucleotides matching TRBD1. The CDR3 here is CASRARQGYYEQYF. The DNA for the CDR3 is TGTGCCAGCAGGGCCCGACAGGGGTATTACGAGCAGTACTTC.